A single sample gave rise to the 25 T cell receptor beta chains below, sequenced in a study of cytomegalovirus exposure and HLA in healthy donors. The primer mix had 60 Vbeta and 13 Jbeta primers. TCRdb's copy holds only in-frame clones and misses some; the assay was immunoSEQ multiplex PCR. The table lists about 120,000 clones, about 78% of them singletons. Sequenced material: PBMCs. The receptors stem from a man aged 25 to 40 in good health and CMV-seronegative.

The CDR3 protein is CASSFSVNTEAFF. CDR3 DNA sequence: TGTGCCAGCAGCTTTTCGGTGAACACTGAAGCTTTCTTT. The V call is TRBV5-6, the J call TRBJ1-1, with D uncertain. There are 13 residues in the CDR3. V lost 2 bases, J lost 0 bases, and 5 bases lay in between. CDR1 and CDR2 (germline): SGHDT, YYEEEE.

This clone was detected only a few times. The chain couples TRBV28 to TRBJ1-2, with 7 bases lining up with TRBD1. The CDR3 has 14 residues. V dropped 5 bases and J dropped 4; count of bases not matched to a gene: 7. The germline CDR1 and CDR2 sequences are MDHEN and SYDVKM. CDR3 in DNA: TGTGCCAGCAGTGCCGAGGACAGGCCCTATGGCTACACCTTC. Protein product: CASSAEDRPYGYTF.

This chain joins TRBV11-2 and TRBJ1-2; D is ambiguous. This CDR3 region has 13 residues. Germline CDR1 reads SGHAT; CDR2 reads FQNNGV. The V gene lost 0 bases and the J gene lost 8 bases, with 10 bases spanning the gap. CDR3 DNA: TGTGCCAGCAGCTTAGATGTCCATTCAGGCTACACCTTC. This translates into CASSLDVHSGYTF.

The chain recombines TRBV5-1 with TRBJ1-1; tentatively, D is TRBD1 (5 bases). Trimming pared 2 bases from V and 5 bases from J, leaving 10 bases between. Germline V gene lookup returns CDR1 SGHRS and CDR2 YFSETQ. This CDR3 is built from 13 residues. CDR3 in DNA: TGCGCCAGCAGCTTTCAGGGAAGTACTGAAGCTTTCTTT. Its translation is CASSFQGSTEAFF. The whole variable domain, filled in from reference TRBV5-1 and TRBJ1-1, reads KAGVTQTPRYLIKTRGQQVTLSCSPISGHRSVSWYQQTPGQGLQFLFEYFSETQRNKGNFPGRFSGRQFSNSRSEMNVSTLELGDSALYLCASSFQGSTEAFFGQGTRLTVV.

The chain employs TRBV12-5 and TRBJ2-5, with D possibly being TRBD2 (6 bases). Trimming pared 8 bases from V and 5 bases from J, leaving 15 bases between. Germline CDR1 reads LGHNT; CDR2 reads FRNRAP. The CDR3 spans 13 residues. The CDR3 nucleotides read TGTGCTAGTAGCCGGGGGTACGGGGAGACCCAGTACTTC. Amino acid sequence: CASSRGYGETQYF.

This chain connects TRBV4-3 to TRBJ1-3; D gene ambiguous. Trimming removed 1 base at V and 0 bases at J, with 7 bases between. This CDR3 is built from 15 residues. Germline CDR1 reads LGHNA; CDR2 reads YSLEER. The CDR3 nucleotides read TGCGCCAGCAGCCAAGGGTACAGCTCTGGAAACACCATATATTTT. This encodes CASSQGYSSGNTIYF.

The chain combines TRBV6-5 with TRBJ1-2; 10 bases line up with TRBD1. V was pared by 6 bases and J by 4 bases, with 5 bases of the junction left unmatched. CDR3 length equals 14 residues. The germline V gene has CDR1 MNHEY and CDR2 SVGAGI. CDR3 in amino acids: CASSQGTGVYGYTF. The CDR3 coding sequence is TGTGCCAGCAGCCAGGGGACAGGGGTCTATGGCTACACCTTC.

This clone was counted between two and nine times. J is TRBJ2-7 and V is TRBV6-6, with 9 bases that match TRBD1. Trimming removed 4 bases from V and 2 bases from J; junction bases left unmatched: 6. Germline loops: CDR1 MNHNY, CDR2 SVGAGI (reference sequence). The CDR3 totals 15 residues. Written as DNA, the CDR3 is TGTGCCAGCAGTTCGACGCGGGACAGGGCCTACGAGCAGTACTTC. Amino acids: CASSSTRDRAYEQYF.

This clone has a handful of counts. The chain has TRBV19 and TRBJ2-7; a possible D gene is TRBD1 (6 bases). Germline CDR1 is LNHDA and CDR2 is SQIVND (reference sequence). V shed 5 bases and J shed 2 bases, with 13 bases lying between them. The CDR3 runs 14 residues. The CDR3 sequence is CASSWGQGAYEQYF. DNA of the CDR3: TGTGCCAGTAGTTGGGGGCAGGGAGCCTACGAGCAGTACTTC.

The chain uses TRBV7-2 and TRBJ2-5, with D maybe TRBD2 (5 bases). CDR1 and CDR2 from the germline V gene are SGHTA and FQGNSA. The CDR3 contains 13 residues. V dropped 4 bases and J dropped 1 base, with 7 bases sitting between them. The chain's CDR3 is CASSSRAQETQYF. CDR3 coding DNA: TGTGCCAGCAGCTCGCGGGCCCAAGAGACCCAGTACTTC.

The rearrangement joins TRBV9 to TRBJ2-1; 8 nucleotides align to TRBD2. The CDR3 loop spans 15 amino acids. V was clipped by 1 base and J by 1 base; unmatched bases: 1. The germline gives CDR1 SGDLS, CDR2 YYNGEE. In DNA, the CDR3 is TGTGCCAGCAGCGTAAGCGGGGGTTCCTACAATGAGCAGTTCTTC. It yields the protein CASSVSGGSYNEQFF. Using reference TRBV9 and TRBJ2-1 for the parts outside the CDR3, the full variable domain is DSGVTQTPKHLITATGQRVTLRCSPRSGDLSVYWYQQSLDQGLQFLIQYYNGEERAKGNILERFSAQQFPDLHSELNLSSLELGDSALYFCASSVSGGSYNEQFFGPGTRLTVL.

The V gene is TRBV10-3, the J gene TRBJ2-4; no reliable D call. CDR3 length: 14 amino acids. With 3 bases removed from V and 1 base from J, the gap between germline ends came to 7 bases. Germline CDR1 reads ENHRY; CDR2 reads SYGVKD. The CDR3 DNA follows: TGTGCCATCAGTGACCCCAGGGCCAAAAACATTCAGTACTTC. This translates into CAISDPRAKNIQYF.

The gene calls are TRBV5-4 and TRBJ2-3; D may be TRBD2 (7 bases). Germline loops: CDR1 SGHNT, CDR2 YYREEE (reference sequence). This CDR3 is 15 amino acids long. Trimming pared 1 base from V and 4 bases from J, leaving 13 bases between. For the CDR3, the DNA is TGTGCCAGCAGCTTGCTCGGGGGGCTGTCAGATACGCAGTATTTT. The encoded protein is CASSLLGGLSDTQYF.

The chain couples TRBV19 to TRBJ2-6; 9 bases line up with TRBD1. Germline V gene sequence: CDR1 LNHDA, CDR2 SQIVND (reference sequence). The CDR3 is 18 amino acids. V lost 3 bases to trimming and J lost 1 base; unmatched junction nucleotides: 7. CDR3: CASSIWGQGQSGANVLTF. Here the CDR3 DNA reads TGTGCCAGTAGTATCTGGGGACAGGGTCAATCTGGGGCCAACGTCCTGACTTTC.

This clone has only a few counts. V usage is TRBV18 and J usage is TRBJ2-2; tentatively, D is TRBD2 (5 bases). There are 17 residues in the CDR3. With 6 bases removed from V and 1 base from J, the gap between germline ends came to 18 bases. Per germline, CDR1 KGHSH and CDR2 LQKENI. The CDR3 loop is CASSPSLPGGNTGELFF. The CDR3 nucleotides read TGTGCCAGCTCGCCTTCTTTACCCGGAGGGAACACCGGGGAGCTGTTTTTT.

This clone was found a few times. CDR3 coding DNA: TGTGCCAGTAGTATTGTTGACAGGGGGCGGCCTTTCTATGGCTACACCTTC. Its protein product is CASSIVDRGRPFYGYTF. V is TRBV19 and J is TRBJ1-2, with TRBD1 matching over 10 bases. The CDR3 spans 17 residues. Germline-derived CDR1 and CDR2 are LNHDA and SQIVND (reference sequence). After removal of 3 bases from V and 4 bases from J, the junction contained 11 bases not matched to a gene.

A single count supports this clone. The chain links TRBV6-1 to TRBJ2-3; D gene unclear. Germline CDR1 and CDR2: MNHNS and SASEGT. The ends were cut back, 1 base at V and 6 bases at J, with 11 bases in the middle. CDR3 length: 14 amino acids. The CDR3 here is CASSEDVRSDTQYF. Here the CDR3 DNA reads TGTGCCAGCAGTGAAGACGTGAGGTCTGATACGCAGTATTTT.

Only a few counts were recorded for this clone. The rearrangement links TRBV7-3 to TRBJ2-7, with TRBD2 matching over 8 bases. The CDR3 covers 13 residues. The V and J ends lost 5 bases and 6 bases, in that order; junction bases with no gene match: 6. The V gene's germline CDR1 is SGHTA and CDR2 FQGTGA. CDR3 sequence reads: CASSPLGGAEQYF. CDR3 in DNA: TGTGCCAGCAGCCCTCTCGGGGGGGCCGAGCAGTACTTC.

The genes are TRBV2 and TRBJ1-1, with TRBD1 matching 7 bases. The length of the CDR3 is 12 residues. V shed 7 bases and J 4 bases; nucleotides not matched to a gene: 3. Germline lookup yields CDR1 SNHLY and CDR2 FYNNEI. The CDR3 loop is CASIGTATEAFF. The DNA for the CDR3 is TGTGCCAGCATCGGGACAGCCACTGAAGCTTTCTTT.

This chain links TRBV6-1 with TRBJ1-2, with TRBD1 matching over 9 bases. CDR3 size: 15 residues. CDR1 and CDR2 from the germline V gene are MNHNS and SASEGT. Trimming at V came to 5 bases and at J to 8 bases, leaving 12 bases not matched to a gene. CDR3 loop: CASSKTGTGYYGYTF. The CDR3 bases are TGTGCCAGCAGTAAGACCGGGACAGGGTATTACGGCTACACCTTC.

CDR3 in DNA: TGTGCCAGCAGTTATTATGCAGGGTCCTACGAGCAGTACTTC. Its protein product is CASSYYAGSYEQYF. J is TRBJ2-7 and V is TRBV27; maybe TRBD1 (5 bases). Trimming cost V 4 bases and J 1 base, with 11 bases left between them. The CDR3 runs to 14 residues. Germline assignment: CDR1 MNHEY and CDR2 SMNVEV (reference sequence).

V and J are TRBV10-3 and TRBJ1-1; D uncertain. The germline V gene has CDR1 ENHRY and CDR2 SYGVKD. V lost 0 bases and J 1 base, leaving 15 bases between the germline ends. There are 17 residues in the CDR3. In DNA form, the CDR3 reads TGTGCCATCAGTGAGTCAAGTAATCCGGGAGGGAACACTGAAGCTTTCTTT. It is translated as CAISESSNPGGNTEAFF.

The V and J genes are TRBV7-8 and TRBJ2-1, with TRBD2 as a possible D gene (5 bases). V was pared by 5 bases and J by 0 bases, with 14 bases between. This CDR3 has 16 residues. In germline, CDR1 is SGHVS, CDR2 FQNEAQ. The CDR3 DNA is TGTGCCAGCAGCCCCTCTCTAAGCGGCTCCTACAATGAGCAGTTCTTC. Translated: CASSPSLSGSYNEQFF.

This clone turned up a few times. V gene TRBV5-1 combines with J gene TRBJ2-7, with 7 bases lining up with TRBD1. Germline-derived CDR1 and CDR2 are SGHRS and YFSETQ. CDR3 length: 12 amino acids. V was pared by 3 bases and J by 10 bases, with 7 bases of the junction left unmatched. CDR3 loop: CASSSGTAIQYF. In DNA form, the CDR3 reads TGCGCCAGCAGCTCTGGGACAGCTATACAGTACTTC.

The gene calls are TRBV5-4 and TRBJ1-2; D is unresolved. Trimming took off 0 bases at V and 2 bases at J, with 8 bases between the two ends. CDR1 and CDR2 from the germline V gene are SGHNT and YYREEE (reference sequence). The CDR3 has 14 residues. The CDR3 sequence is CASSLEQMNYGYTF. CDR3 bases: TGTGCCAGCAGCTTGGAACAAATGAACTATGGCTACACCTTC.